Shown below are 21 T cell receptor beta chains from a single sample sequenced in a study of control samples from healthy donors and cancer patients. Here immunoSEQ multiplex PCR was the method, and the copy in TCRdb shows in-frame clones only, minus some. The data show more than 140,000 clones, 94% seen once. Specimen: blood. The receptors were gathered from a man aged 35 to 55 in good health.

The V and J genes are TRBV18 and TRBJ1-1; maybe TRBD1 (6 bases). There are 13 residues in the CDR3. CDR1 and CDR2 from the germline V gene are KGHSH and LQKENI. Trimming left V 3 bases short and J 10 bases short, with 15 bases between. Here the CDR3 DNA reads TGTGCCAGCTCACCGGGAACAGGGCGCACAGCTTTCTTT. It codes for CASSPGTGRTAFF. The whole variable domain, remainder taken from reference TRBV18 and TRBJ1-1, is NAGVMQNPRHLVRRRGQEARLRCSPMKGHSHVYWYRQLPEEGLKFMVYLQKENIIDESGMPKERFSAEFPKEGPSILRIQQVVRGDSAAYFCASSPGTGRTAFFGQGTRLTVV.

This clone came up once. The J gene is TRBJ2-7, the V gene TRBV5-1; the D gene is possibly TRBD1 (5 bases). There are 11 residues in the CDR3. The germline gives CDR1 SGHRS, CDR2 YFSETQ. Trimming took 2 bases from V and 5 from J, leaving 5 bases between them. The CDR3 DNA is TGCGCCAGCAGCTTCAGGGACGAGCAGTACTTC. Amino acid sequence: CASSFRDEQYF.

The chain recombines TRBV10-2 with TRBJ1-5; the D is unclear. The CDR3 consists of 16 residues. The V and J ends lost 0 bases and 2 bases respectively, with 11 bases between them. Germline V lookup: CDR1 WSHSY, CDR2 SAAADI. The CDR3 reads CASSESGPWGNQPQHF. CDR3 DNA: TGCGCCAGCAGTGAGTCTGGACCCTGGGGCAATCAGCCCCAGCATTTT.

This chain uses TRBV18 with TRBJ2-3; D gene unclear. The germline V and J ends were trimmed by 3 bases and 4 bases, with 5 bases remaining between them. The germline V gene encodes CDR1 KGHSH and CDR2 LQKENI. This CDR3 comprises 12 residues. As DNA, the CDR3 is TGTGCCAGCTCACCCACCCCAGATACGCAGTATTTT. This sequence encodes CASSPTPDTQYF.

The chain is built from TRBV4-3 and TRBJ2-2; D gene uncertain. Germline lookup yields CDR1 LGHNA and CDR2 YSLEER. V was pared by 0 bases and J by 3 bases, with 5 bases between. This CDR3 region has 14 residues. CDR3 in DNA: TGCGCCAGCAGCCAAGATGCGGACACCGGGGAGCTGTTTTTT. Protein sequence: CASSQDADTGELFF.

The genes are TRBV15 and TRBJ2-2; no firm D call. V was shortened by 1 base and J by 1 base, with 7 bases between the two germline ends. Germline V gene lookup returns CDR1 LNHNV and CDR2 YYDKDF (reference sequence). CDR3 length: 15 amino acids. The CDR3 region has the DNA TGTGCCACCAGCAGAGCGCCCCGGAACACCGGGGAGCTGTTTTTT. This translates into CATSRAPRNTGELFF.

This clone was seen just once. The gene calls are TRBV11-2 and TRBJ2-7; 7 nucleotides agree with TRBD2. The V segment lost 5 bases and the J segment 7 bases; nucleotides outside the gene matches: 5. Germline V CDR1 and CDR2: SGHAT, FQNNGV. The CDR3 runs 12 residues. The CDR3 DNA follows: TGTGCCAGCAGCCTACTAGCGAGGGAGCAGTACTTC. Translating gives CASSLLAREQYF.

The CDR3 DNA follows: TGTGCCAGCAGTGAATACCGGGCTGGAAACACCATATATTTT. Amino acid sequence: CASSEYRAGNTIYF. V is TRBV6-1 and J is TRBJ1-3, with no clear D. The CDR3 covers 14 residues. V lost 2 bases to trimming and J lost 2 bases, with 7 bases between them. Germline V gene lookup returns CDR1 MNHNS and CDR2 SASEGT.

V is TRBV7-8 and J is TRBJ1-6; D might be TRBD1 (6 bases). The CDR3 is 14 residues long. Germline values: CDR1 SGHVS, CDR2 FQNEAQ. Deletions cut 1 base from V and 9 bases from J, with 10 bases between. The CDR3 sequence: CASSLVQGGSPLHF. The CDR3 region has the DNA TGTGCCAGCAGCTTAGTACAGGGTGGTTCACCCCTCCACTTT.

V is TRBV7-9 and J is TRBJ1-1; no clear D gene. Trimming cost V 0 bases and J 7 bases, with 6 bases left between them. This CDR3 is built from 12 residues. CDR1 is SEHNR and CDR2 is FQNEAQ in the germline V gene (reference sequence). As DNA, the CDR3 is TGTGCCAGCAGCTTAGCCTTATTTGAAGCTTTCTTT. As protein: CASSLALFEAFF.

The gene calls are TRBV4-2 and TRBJ1-4; tentatively, D is TRBD1 (5 bases). V lost 0 bases, J lost 7 bases, and 15 bases lay in between. CDR3 length: 16 amino acids. Germline CDR1 reads LGHNA; CDR2 reads YNFKEQ. Here the CDR3 DNA reads TGTGCCAGCAGCCAAGATGGCAGGGCAAACGGTGAAAAACTGTTTTTT. Its protein product is CASSQDGRANGEKLFF.

This chain uses TRBV28 with TRBJ2-7, with a weak D call TRBD1 (6 bases). Germline V lookup: CDR1 MDHEN, CDR2 SYDVKM. V gave up 5 bases and J gave up 7 bases, with 21 bases separating them. CDR3 length: 15 residues. In DNA form, the CDR3 reads TGTGCCAGCAGTCTTTTATATTCACAGGGCCGGGAGCAGTACTTC. Protein product: CASSLLYSQGREQYF.

The chain recombines TRBV27 with TRBJ2-7; 7 positions match TRBD1. Germline assignment: CDR1 MNHEY and CDR2 SMNVEV (reference sequence). CDR3 length: 14 amino acids. Germline trimming cut 5 bases from V and 0 bases from J; bases unmatched to any gene: 4. This CDR3 is CASSQGTASYEQYF. CDR3 DNA sequence: TGTGCCAGCAGTCAAGGGACAGCCTCCTACGAGCAGTACTTC.

Here the CDR3 reads CASSLLQGAGSTEAFF. The CDR3 DNA reads TGCGCCAGCAGCCTCCTACAGGGGGCAGGGTCCACTGAAGCTTTCTTT. The chain joins TRBV5-1 to TRBJ1-1, with 9 bases that match TRBD1. V was pared by 4 bases and J by 4 bases, with 11 bases of the junction left unmatched. The germline CDR1 and CDR2 sequences are SGHRS and YFSETQ. This CDR3 is 16 amino acids long.

The chain links TRBV28 to TRBJ1-6; possible D gene TRBD1, 5 bases. CDR1 is MDHEN and CDR2 is SYDVKM in the germline V gene. V lost 3 bases to trimming and J lost 3 bases, with 9 bases between them. There are 15 residues in the CDR3. CDR3 in amino acids: CASSFGGNYNSPLHF. The DNA of the CDR3 is TGTGCCAGCAGTTTCGGGGGAAACTATAATTCACCCCTCCACTTT.

The V and J genes are TRBV7-9 and TRBJ2-7; D is possibly TRBD2 (6 bases). Germline lookup yields CDR1 SEHNR and CDR2 FQNEAQ (reference sequence). Trimming took 4 bases from V and 3 from J, leaving 16 bases between them. The CDR3 sequence is 15 residues long. CDR3 region: CASSSETSQFYEQYF. The CDR3 nucleotides are TGTGCCAGCAGCTCCGAGACTAGTCAGTTCTACGAGCAGTACTTC.

The chain employs TRBV7-2 and TRBJ1-5; tentatively, D is TRBD1 (5 bases). V dropped 6 bases and J dropped 2 bases, with 20 bases sitting between them. Germline V CDR1 and CDR2: SGHTA, FQGNSA. CDR3 length: 17 amino acids. This chain's CDR3 is CASSLARDPVRNQPQHF. The CDR3 nucleotides read TGTGCCAGCAGTCTCGCCCGGGACCCCGTACGCAATCAGCCCCAGCATTTT.

The chain links TRBV3-1 (or the pseudogene TRBV3-2) to TRBJ2-7; D not certain. Trimming removed 1 base from V and 1 base from J, with 8 bases in between. The CDR3 is 14 residues long. Germline V gene lookup returns CDR1 LGHDT and CDR2 YNNKEL (reference sequence). This CDR3 is CASSQGIQSYEQYF. For the CDR3, the DNA is TGTGCCAGCAGCCAAGGGATCCAATCCTACGAGCAGTACTTC.

The chain has TRBV12-3 or TRBV12-4 and TRBJ1-1; no reliable D call. V shed 4 bases and J shed 1 base, with 4 bases lying between them. The CDR3 loop spans 12 amino acids. In DNA form, the CDR3 reads TGTGCCAGCAGTTCAGGGAACACTGAAGCTTTCTTT. Protein: CASSSGNTEAFF.

The chain has TRBV6-6 and TRBJ2-5, with D possibly being TRBD2 (6 bases). The CDR3 contains 14 residues. Germline CDR1 is MNHNY and CDR2 is SVGAGI (reference sequence). The V end was cut by 6 bases, the J end by 5 bases, with 16 bases between. CDR3 sequence reads: CASRRPGGRETQYF. The CDR3 coding sequence is TGTGCCAGCAGGAGGCCTGGGGGGAGGGAGACCCAGTACTTC.

This sequence joins TRBV6-2 or TRBV6-3 and TRBJ1-2, with 10 bases fitting TRBD1. The germline gives CDR1 MNHEY, CDR2 SVGEGT. The CDR3 runs to 13 residues. With 4 bases clipped from V and 8 bases from J, the junction kept 4 bases outside the gene matches. The CDR3 region has the DNA TGTGCCAGCAGTTTGGACAGGGGGAGCGGCTACACCTTC. Its translation: CASSLDRGSGYTF.